A selection of T cell receptor beta chains follows, all from one sample in a study of blood T cell repertoires in COVID-19. Clones were sequenced by immunoSEQ multiplex PCR, and TCRdb holds only the in-frame ones, with some missing. The table lists over 200,000 clones, roughly 80% of them singletons. The material sequenced was peripheral blood. Receptors were obtained from a woman of 80 years or more with acute or convalescent COVID-19. The CDR3 runs from the conserved cysteine through the conserved F or W. A D gene is named only where the DNA matches it firmly. The listing skips clone size in some rows; elsewhere it reads once, few, many or a size class.

TRBD1,.,TRBV6-5,TRBJ2-7,TGTGCCAGCAGTACAGCCAAGGGGGCGGTTTACGAGCAGTACTTC,CASSTAKGAVYEQYF
.,.,TRBV6-5,TRBJ2-7,TGTGCCAGCACCGAGGTGGGGGGACAGTACTTC,CASTEVGGQYF
.,.,TRBV7-8,TRBJ2-2,TGTGCCAGCAGCTTTCCTGACAGGAGTGCGAACACCGGGGAGCTGTTTTTT,CASSFPDRSANTGELFF
TRBD1,.,TRBV5-1,TRBJ1-6,TGCGCCAGCAGCCCAAGAGACAGGGCCGGTCGGGAAGCCGGCTCACCCCTCCACTTT,CASSPRDRAGREAGSPLHF
.,.,TRBV28,TRBJ1-5,TGTGCCAGCAGAGTACAGGTCTCCAATCAGCCCCAGCATTTT,CASRVQVSNQPQHF
TRBD2,.,TRBV6-2/TRBV6-3,TRBJ2-5,TGTGCCAGCAGTTACCGTGGACTAGCGTCGAGTTGGGCCCAGTACTTC,CASSYRGLASSWAQYF
TRBD2,once,TRBV5-4,TRBJ2-4,TGTGCCAGCAGCCCTGCAGCGGGACTAGCCAAAAACATTCAGTACTTC,CASSPAAGLAKNIQYF
TRBD1,.,TRBV19,TRBJ1-5,TGTGCCAGTAGAACCGGACAGGGGTTAGGGGGTCAGCCCCAGCATTTT,CASRTGQGLGGQPQHF
.,.,TRBV11-2,TRBJ1-1,TGTGCCAGCAGCCCTAGTGGGAACACTGAAGCTTTCTTT,CASSPSGNTEAFF
.,.,TRBV7-8,TRBJ2-3,TGTGCCAGCAGCTTAGCGGGGGCCCTCACAGATACGCAGTATTTT,CASSLAGALTDTQYF
TRBD2,.,TRBV2,TRBJ2-1,TGTGCCAGCAGTGGGGCTAGCGGGAGCCACAATGAGCAGTTCTTC,CASSGASGSHNEQFF
TRBD2,.,TRBV3-1/TRBV3-2,TRBJ2-3,TGTGCCAGCAGCCGTAGACTAGCGGGGGGCACAGATACGCAGTATTTT,CASSRRLAGGTDTQYF
TRBD1,.,TRBV30,TRBJ2-5,TGTGCCTGGAGAGTTGGGGGACAGGAAGCGACCCAGTACTTC,CAWRVGGQEATQYF
.,.,TRBV10-3,TRBJ1-2,TGTGCCATCAGTGACCTCGGCGGGGAAGGATATGGCTACACCTTC,CAISDLGGEGYGYTF
.,.,TRBV11-2,TRBJ2-5,TGTGCCAGCAGCTTAGGTAGTAGAGAGTCCCAGTACTTC,CASSLGSRESQYF
TRBD2,.,TRBV3-1/TRBV3-2,TRBJ2-5,TGTGCCAGCAGCCTGGGAGGGCCCAGACAAGAGACCCAGTACTTC,CASSLGGPRQETQYF
TRBD1,.,TRBV3-1/TRBV3-2,TRBJ1-5,TGTGCCAGCAGCCTCGGGACAGGGGTTAATCAGCCCCAGCATTTT,CASSLGTGVNQPQHF
TRBD2,.,TRBV7-2,TRBJ2-7,TGTGCCAGCAGCTTAGCGACTAGCGGGGCTATCTCCTACGAGCAGTACTTC,CASSLATSGAISYEQYF
TRBD2,.,TRBV5-4,TRBJ2-7,TGTGCCAGCAGCTTGCGGCTAGCGGGAGACCCCTACGAGCAGTACTTC,CASSLRLAGDPYEQYF
TRBD1,.,TRBV30,TRBJ1-2,TGTGCCTGGAGTGTAACAGGGGTATTGAGTGGCTACACCTTC,CAWSVTGVLSGYTF
TRBD2,.,TRBV7-8,TRBJ2-3,TGTGCCAGCAGCTTTCCGCGGTGGGGGGGGGATACGCAGTATTTT,CASSFPRWGGDTQYF
TRBD1,.,TRBV11-3,TRBJ1-1,TGTGCCAGCAGCTCCGGGACAGGGGTCCTCACTGAAGCTTTCTTT,CASSSGTGVLTEAFF
.,.,TRBV16,TRBJ2-2,TGTGCCAGCAGCCAATGGGGTCCAGGGCGGCGGGACAACACCGGGGAGCTGTTTTTT,CASSQWGPGRRDNTGELFF
.,few,TRBV2,TRBJ1-1,TGTGCCAGCAGGCAGGGAATAATGAACACTGAAGCTTTCTTT,CASRQGIMNTEAFF
.,.,TRBV19,TRBJ1-4,TGTGCCAGTAGCCAGGACAGTTATAATGAAAAACTGTTTTTT,CASSQDSYNEKLFF
.,.,TRBV6-1,TRBJ1-5,TGTGCCAGCAGTGAATTAACACGCCCCCAGCATTTT,CASSELTRPQHF
.,.,TRBV29-1,TRBJ2-3,TGCAGCGTTGACAGGGGCACAGATACGCAGTATTTT,CSVDRGTDTQYF
TRBD1,.,TRBV6-6,TRBJ1-5,TGTGCCAGCAGTTACCGGGACAGGGGAAATCAGCCCCAGCATTTT,CASSYRDRGNQPQHF
TRBD2,few,TRBV5-4,TRBJ2-2,TGTGCCAGCAGCTTGGGGTTCGGGGGAGGGGAAACCGGGGAGCTGTTTTTT,CASSLGFGGGETGELFF
TRBD2,.,TRBV27,TRBJ2-1,TGTGCCAGCAGTTTATCGACTAGCGGGAGATTAGGGCAGTTCTTC,CASSLSTSGRLGQFF
.,.,TRBV6-5,TRBJ2-3,TGTGCCAGCAGTTACCAGGGAAACCCTACAGATACGCAGTATTTT,CASSYQGNPTDTQYF
TRBD1,.,TRBV10-3,TRBJ2-6,TGTGCCATCAGACCGTCCGGGACAGGGACTGGGGCCAACGTCCTGACTTTC,CAIRPSGTGTGANVLTF
TRBD1,.,TRBV19,TRBJ2-4,TGTGCCAGCGGGTGGGGACAGGCAAGGAACTCCAAAAACATTCAGTACTTC,CASGWGQARNSKNIQYF
TRBD2,.,TRBV7-2,TRBJ2-2,TGTGCCAGCAGCTTACAAGGCGGGAGCACCGGGGAGCTGTTTTTT,CASSLQGGSTGELFF
TRBD1,.,TRBV5-6,TRBJ1-6,TGTGCCAGCAGCAGGGACAGTAATTCACCCCTCCACTTT,CASSRDSNSPLHF
TRBD1,few,TRBV9,TRBJ1-2,TGTGCCAGCGGAAATCCGGGACAGTTGGGCTACACCTTC,CASGNPGQLGYTF
TRBD1,.,TRBV5-1,TRBJ2-5,TGCGCCAGCAGCTGGGGACAGCAGCAAGAGACCCAGTACTTC,CASSWGQQQETQYF
.,once,TRBV2,TRBJ1-2,TGTGCCAGCAGCCCGACAGAAAACTATGGCTACACCTTC,CASSPTENYGYTF
TRBD1,.,TRBV2,TRBJ1-1,TGTGCCAGCAGTCCCCTGGGACAGGGGATTGGTGAAGCTTTCTTT,CASSPLGQGIGEAFF
TRBD1,.,TRBV12-5,TRBJ1-1,TGTGCTAGTGGTTTGGTAACTACAGGGGGCTCTTTGAACACTGAAGCTTTCTTT,CASGLVTTGGSLNTEAFF
TRBD1,.,TRBV5-1,TRBJ2-4,TGCGCCAGCAGCTTGTCGACAGGGGGAACGGTTCAGTACTTC,CASSLSTGGTVQYF
.,.,TRBV6-5,TRBJ1-3,TGTGCCAGCACCGAGGGAACCTACTCTGGAAACACCATATATTTT,CASTEGTYSGNTIYF
TRBD1,.,TRBV30,TRBJ1-3,TGTGCCTGGAATCCCGGGACAGGGGCTGGAAACACCATATATTTT,CAWNPGTGAGNTIYF
.,.,TRBV14,TRBJ2-1,TGTGCCAGCAGCCTCGTGAGAGGCGGGGACAATGAGCAGTTCTTC,CASSLVRGGDNEQFF
TRBD2,few,TRBV10-3,TRBJ2-2,TGTGCCATCAGTGATAGCGGGGGCAACACCGGGGAGCTGTTTTTT,CAISDSGGNTGELFF
TRBD1,.,TRBV7-8,TRBJ1-5,TGTGCCAGCAGCTCCCAAGGACAGGTGATTAGCAATCAGCCCCAGCATTTT,CASSSQGQVISNQPQHF
TRBD2,.,TRBV9,TRBJ2-7,TGTGCCAGCAGCGAAAGGGGACTAGCGGGAGTAGACGAGCAGTACTTC,CASSERGLAGVDEQYF
TRBD2,.,TRBV3-1/TRBV3-2,TRBJ2-1,TGTGCCAGCAGCCAACAACACGCGGGAGGGGGCAATGAGCAGTTCTTC,CASSQQHAGGGNEQFF
.,.,TRBV7-2,TRBJ2-5,TGTGCCAGCACGTTAAAAGAGACCCAGTACTTC,CASTLKETQYF
.,few,TRBV7-3,TRBJ2-5,TGTGCCAGCAGCTTCGGGATCCAAGAGACCCAGTACTTC,CASSFGIQETQYF
TRBD2,.,TRBV3-1/TRBV3-2,TRBJ2-3,TGTGCCAGCAGCCAAGATGGGGCTAGCGGGGGGCGAAGTACGCAGTATTTT,CASSQDGASGGRSTQYF
TRBD1,.,TRBV28,TRBJ1-2,TGTGCCAGCAGGAGCCAAGGGACAGGGGCTAACTATGGCTACACCTTC,CASRSQGTGANYGYTF
TRBD1,.,TRBV4-2,TRBJ1-2,TGTGCCAGCAGCCAAGGACAGGGAACCTATGGCTACACCTTC,CASSQGQGTYGYTF
.,.,TRBV3-1/TRBV3-2,TRBJ1-1,TGTGCCAGCAGCCCAGTTATGCCGAACACTGAAGCTTTCTTT,CASSPVMPNTEAFF